The 21 T cell receptor beta chains reported below all come from one sample, sequenced in a study of CD8+ T cells in alopecia areata. Following RNA extraction, reverse transcription yielded cDNA that acted as the sequencing template. Method: immunoSEQ multiplex PCR; TCRdb's copy keeps in-frame clones and lacks some. The sample lists 85,000 to 110,000 clones; 85% to 90% were seen once. The sample's treatment: oral pan-JAK inhibitor, 5-10 mg twice daily. The sequences come from CD8+ T cells sorted from blood, collected around week 34, from a patient treated with tofacitinib. These TCRs come from a human donor with alopecia areata.

V gene TRBV2 combines with J gene TRBJ1-2, with 7 positions matching TRBD1. CDR3 length: 12 amino acids. Germline V gene sequence: CDR1 SNHLY, CDR2 FYNNEI. V was clipped by 6 bases and J by 6 bases; unmatched bases: 4. The CDR3 coding sequence is TGTGCCAGCAGCGGCGGGACAGATGGCTACACCTTC. Amino acid sequence: CASSGGTDGYTF.

CDR3 region: CASSLDRGGNIQYF. CDR3 in DNA: TGTGCCAGCAGCTTGGACAGGGGGGGAAACATTCAGTACTTC. This chain connects TRBV6-5 to TRBJ2-4; 10 nucleotides match TRBD1. CDR1 and CDR2 (germline): MNHEY, SVGAGI. Losses at the gene ends were 6 bases for V and 6 bases for J; bases not matched to a gene: 5. The CDR3 is 14 amino acids.

Here the CDR3 reads CASSWGQAPYEQYF. As DNA, the CDR3 is TGTGCCAGCAGCTGGGGACAGGCCCCCTACGAGCAGTACTTC. This rearrangement joins TRBV7-9 to TRBJ2-5; TRBD1 agrees at 8 bases. The DNA end is more similar to TRBJ2-7, so the J call may be wrong. This CDR3 region has 14 residues. The germline CDR1 and CDR2 sequences are SEHNR and FQNEAQ (reference sequence).

CDR3 DNA: TGTGCCAGCAGGCCCCTACAGGGCTCCTACGAGCAGTACTTC. Residues: CASRPLQGSYEQYF. The rearrangement uses TRBV27 and TRBJ2-7, with D possibly TRBD1 on 6 matching bases. The CDR3 extends over 14 amino acids. Between the trimmed V and J ends, which lost 6 bases and 0 bases, there was a span of 12 bases. Germline V gene lookup returns CDR1 MNHEY and CDR2 SMNVEV (reference sequence).

This chain joins TRBV29-1 and TRBJ2-6, with 7 bases lining up with TRBD1. CDR3 size: 17 residues. V lost 0 bases, J lost 4 bases, and 9 bases stayed unmatched. From germline, CDR1 is SQVTM and CDR2 ANQGSEA. The CDR3 DNA reads as TGCAGCGTTGAAGACCGGATGACAGGGACCGGGGCCAACGTCCTGACTTTC. It encodes CSVEDRMTGTGANVLTF.

The chain carries TRBV2 and TRBJ2-7; 9 positions match TRBD1. Germline V gives CDR1 SNHLY, CDR2 FYNNEI. The CDR3 spans 17 residues. V lost 6 bases and J lost 2; bases outside the gene matches: 14. CDR3: CASRLSGTGSLPYEQYF. The CDR3 region has the DNA TGTGCCAGCAGACTTTCTGGGACAGGGTCGCTACCCTACGAGCAGTACTTC.

This clone was found once. The chain couples TRBV11-2 to TRBJ2-5; no reliable D call. The J call may be wrong; the DNA end is better matched by TRBJ2-7. CDR3 length equals 11 residues. Looked up from germline, CDR1 is SGHAT and CDR2 is FQNNGV. The CDR3 region has the DNA TGTGCCAGCAGTAACAGATACGAGCAGTACTTC. It specifies CASSNRYEQYF.

The chain joins TRBV27 to TRBJ2-5, with D possibly TRBD1 on 6 matching bases. TRBJ2-7 matches the DNA end more closely, so the J call is doubtful. The CDR3 totals 15 residues. Germline CDR1 reads MNHEY; CDR2 reads SMNVEV (reference sequence). The CDR3 loop reads CASSEGSGQIYEQYF. CDR3 bases: TGTGCCAGCAGTGAGGGGTCGGGACAAATCTACGAGCAGTACTTC.

This sequence joins TRBV4-1 and TRBJ1-2; D is uncertain. There are 17 residues in the CDR3. V lost 0 bases, J lost 0 bases, and 14 bases lay in between. Per germline, CDR1 MGHRA and CDR2 YSYEKL. CDR3 nucleotide sequence: TGCGCCAGCAGCCAAGAATTAAGGGTGTACGCTAACTATGGCTACACCTTC. Protein sequence: CASSQELRVYANYGYTF.

The chain carries TRBV25-1 and TRBJ2-5; the match to TRBD2 covers 7 bases. The J call may be wrong; the DNA end is better matched by TRBJ2-7. The germline V gene encodes CDR1 MGHDK and CDR2 SYGVNS. CDR3 length equals 13 residues. The CDR3 bases are TGTGCCACCCAGGCTAGCGGTATCTACGAGCAGTACTTC. It codes for CATQASGIYEQYF.

The CDR3 nucleotides are TGTGCCAGCGGCCAGGGCTACGAGCAGTACTTC. Translated, it gives CASGQGYEQYF. The chain carries TRBV9 and TRBJ2-7, with D possibly TRBD1 on 5 matching bases. Trimming left V 7 bases short and J 3 bases short, with 8 bases between. Germline V gene lookup returns CDR1 SGDLS and CDR2 YYNGEE. The CDR3 spans 11 residues.

J is TRBJ1-6 and V is TRBV28; D unclear. This CDR3 is built from 14 residues. V was shortened by 3 bases and J by 10 bases, with 13 bases between the two germline ends. Germline V lookup: CDR1 MDHEN, CDR2 SYDVKM. The CDR3 nucleotides are TGTGCCAGCAGTTTTGTTACGGTAACCTCACCCCTCCACTTT. Translation: CASSFVTVTSPLHF.

To note about this clone: The sample has other DNA sequences that encode this CDR3 too. This rearrangement joins TRBV5-6 to TRBJ2-1; 13 bases match TRBD2. This CDR3 is built from 18 residues. Per the germline V gene, CDR1 is SGHDT and CDR2 is YYEEEE. Trimming removed 4 bases from V and 1 base from J; junction bases left unmatched: 8. Here the CDR3 DNA reads TGTGCCAGCAGCCCCGGACTAGCGGGAGAGTTGTCCTACAATGAGCAGTTCTTC. Protein sequence: CASSPGLAGELSYNEQFF.

The CDR3 DNA reads as TGTGCCAGCAGTGAAGCGCTTCAATGGGAACACACCAGCACAGATACGCAGTATTTT. Encoded protein: CASSEALQWEHTSTDTQYF. The chain carries TRBV2 and TRBJ2-3; D gene ambiguous. From germline, CDR1 is SNHLY and CDR2 FYNNEI. The CDR3 sequence is 19 residues long. The V end lost 0 bases, the J end lost 0 bases, and 19 bases lay between the germline ends.

The rearrangement links TRBV15 to TRBJ2-1; D tentatively reads TRBD1 or TRBD2 (5 bases each). CDR1 and CDR2 (germline): LNHNV, YYDKDF (reference sequence). The CDR3 totals 15 residues. The V end lost 5 bases, the J end lost 4 bases, and 15 bases lay between the germline ends. The CDR3 reads CATSFRGGLYNEQFF. The CDR3 region has the DNA TGTGCCACCAGCTTCCGTGGGGGTCTATACAATGAGCAGTTCTTC.

This clone was observed once. The chain has TRBV6-1 and TRBJ2-7, with D possibly being TRBD1 (5 bases). The CDR3 is 14 residues long. Germline V gene sequence: CDR1 MNHNS, CDR2 SASEGT. V lost 7 bases to trimming and J lost 3 bases, with 16 bases between them. In DNA, the CDR3 is TGTGCCAGCATTGCAGGACAAGAACTCTACGAGCAGTACTTC. This gives the protein CASIAGQELYEQYF.

The V call is TRBV29-1, the J call TRBJ1-4; TRBD1 matches 7 bases. Trimming at V came to 7 bases and at J to 4 bases, leaving 3 bases not matched to a gene. The CDR3 sequence is 12 residues long. CDR1 and CDR2 (germline): SQVTM, ANQGSEA. CDR3 in amino acids: CSAGTVNEKLFF. CDR3 bases: TGCAGCGCCGGGACAGTTAATGAAAAACTGTTTTTT.

This clone was seen once. This chain joins TRBV19 and TRBJ2-1; no clear D. The germline V gene encodes CDR1 LNHDA and CDR2 SQIVND (reference sequence). The CDR3 contains 12 residues. Trimming cost V 5 bases and J 4 bases, with 6 bases left between them. This chain's CDR3 is CASSPAYNEQFF. As DNA, the CDR3 is TGTGCCAGTAGTCCTGCATACAATGAGCAGTTCTTC.

This clone was detected a few times. The chain is built from TRBV4-2 and TRBJ2-3; no reliable D call. CDR1 and CDR2 (germline): LGHNA, YNFKEQ. The germline V and J ends were trimmed by 3 bases and 4 bases, with 5 bases remaining between them. This CDR3 is 12 amino acids long. The CDR3 loop reads CASSQAADTQYF. CDR3 coding DNA: TGTGCCAGCAGCCAGGCGGCAGATACGCAGTATTTT.

The gene calls are TRBV13 and TRBJ1-2; D perhaps matches TRBD1 (6 bases). Germline CDR1 reads PRHDT; CDR2 reads FYEKMQ (reference sequence). The CDR3 has 15 amino acids. V lost 2 bases to trimming and J lost 0 bases, with 10 bases between them. CDR3 protein: CASSLRGEANYGYTF. Written as DNA, the CDR3 is TGTGCCAGCAGCTTAAGGGGGGAAGCTAACTATGGCTACACCTTC.

V and J are TRBV7-9 and TRBJ2-3, with a tentative D call TRBD1 (6 bases). The CDR3 extends over 17 amino acids. Deletions cut 5 bases from V and 0 bases from J, with 18 bases between. Germline CDR1 SEHNR, CDR2 FQNEAQ (reference sequence). As DNA, the CDR3 is TGTGCCAGCAGCCCGGAACTACAGGGCTATAGCACAGATACGCAGTATTTT. This encodes CASSPELQGYSTDTQYF.